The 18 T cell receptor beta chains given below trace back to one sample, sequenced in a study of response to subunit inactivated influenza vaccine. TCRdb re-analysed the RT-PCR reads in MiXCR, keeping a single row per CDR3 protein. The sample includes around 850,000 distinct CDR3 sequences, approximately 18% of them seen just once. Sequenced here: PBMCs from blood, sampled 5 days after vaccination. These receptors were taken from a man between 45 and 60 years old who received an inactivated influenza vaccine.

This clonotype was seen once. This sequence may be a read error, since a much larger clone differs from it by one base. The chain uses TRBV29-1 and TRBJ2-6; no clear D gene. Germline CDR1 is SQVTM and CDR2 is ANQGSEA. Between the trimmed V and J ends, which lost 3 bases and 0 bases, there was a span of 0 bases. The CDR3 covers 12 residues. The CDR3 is CSVDSGANVLTF. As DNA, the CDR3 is TGCAGCGTTGACTCTGGGGCCAACGTCCTGACTTTC.

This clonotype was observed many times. The DNA for the CDR3 is TGCGCCAGCAGCCTCGAGAAGAACACCGGGGAGCTGTTTTTT. It specifies CASSLEKNTGELFF. The chain combines TRBV5-1 with TRBJ2-2, with unresolved D. This CDR3 spans 14 amino acids. Trimming took off 4 bases at V and 1 base at J, with 8 bases between the two ends. Germline CDR1 is SGHRS and CDR2 is YFSETQ.

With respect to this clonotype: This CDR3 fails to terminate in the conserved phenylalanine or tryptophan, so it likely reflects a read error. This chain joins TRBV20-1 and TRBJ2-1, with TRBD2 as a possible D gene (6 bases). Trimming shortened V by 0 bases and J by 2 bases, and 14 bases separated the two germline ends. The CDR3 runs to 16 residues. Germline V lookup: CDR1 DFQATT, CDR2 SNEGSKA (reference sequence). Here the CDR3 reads CSARDLSGRAYNEQFL. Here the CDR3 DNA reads TGCAGTGCTAGAGATCTGAGCGGGCGAGCCTACAATGAGCAGTTCCTC.

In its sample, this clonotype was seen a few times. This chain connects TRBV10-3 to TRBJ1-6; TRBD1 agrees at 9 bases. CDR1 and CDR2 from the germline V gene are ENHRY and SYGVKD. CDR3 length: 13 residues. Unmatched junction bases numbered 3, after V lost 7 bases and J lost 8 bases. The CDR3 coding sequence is TGTGCCATCAATGGGGACAGGGATTCACCCCTCCACTTT. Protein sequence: CAINGDRDSPLHF.

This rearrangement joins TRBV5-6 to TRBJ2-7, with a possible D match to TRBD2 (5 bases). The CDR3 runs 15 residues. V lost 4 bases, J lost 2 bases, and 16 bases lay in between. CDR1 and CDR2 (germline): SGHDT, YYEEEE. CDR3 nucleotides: TGTGCCAGCAGCCCCCCAGGTGGGCGGGCCTACGAGCAGTACTTC. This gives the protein CASSPPGGRAYEQYF.

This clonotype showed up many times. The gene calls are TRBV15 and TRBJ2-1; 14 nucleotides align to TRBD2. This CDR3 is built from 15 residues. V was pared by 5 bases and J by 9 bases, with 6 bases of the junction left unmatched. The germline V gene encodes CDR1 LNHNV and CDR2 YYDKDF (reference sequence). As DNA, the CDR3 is TGTGCCACCAGCCCGCGACTAGCGGGAGGGAGTGAGCAGTTCTTC. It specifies CATSPRLAGGSEQFF.

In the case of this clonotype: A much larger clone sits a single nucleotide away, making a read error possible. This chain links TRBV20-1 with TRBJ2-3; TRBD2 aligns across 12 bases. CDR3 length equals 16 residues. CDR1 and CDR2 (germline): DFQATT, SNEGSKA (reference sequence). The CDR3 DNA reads TGCTGTGCTAGAGTCGGACTAGCGGGGACCACAGATACGCAGTATTTT. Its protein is CCARVGLAGTTDTQYF.

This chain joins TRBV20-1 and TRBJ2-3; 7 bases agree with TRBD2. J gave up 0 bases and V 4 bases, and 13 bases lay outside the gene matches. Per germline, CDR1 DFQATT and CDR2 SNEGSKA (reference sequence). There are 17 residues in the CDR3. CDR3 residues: CSATNYVGGGSTDTQYF. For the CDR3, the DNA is TGCAGTGCTACGAATTATGTTGGCGGGGGTAGCACAGATACGCAGTATTTT.

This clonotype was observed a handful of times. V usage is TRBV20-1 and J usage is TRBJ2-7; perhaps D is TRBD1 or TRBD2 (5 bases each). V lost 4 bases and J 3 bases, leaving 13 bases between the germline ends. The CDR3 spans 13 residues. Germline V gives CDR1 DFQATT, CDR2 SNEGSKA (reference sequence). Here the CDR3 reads CSAIGDHNYEQYF. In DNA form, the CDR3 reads TGCAGTGCTATCGGGGACCATAACTACGAGCAGTACTTC.

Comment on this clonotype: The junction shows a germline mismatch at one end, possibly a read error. This chain's CDR3 is CASSYFPLGGSGQPQHF. The CDR3 coding sequence is TGTGCCAGCAGCTACTTCCCATTGGGAGGGTCTGGGCAGCCCCAGCATTTT. This chain joins TRBV6-5 and TRBJ1-5; no clear D gene. Germline assignment: CDR1 MNHEY and CDR2 SVGAGI. CDR3 length equals 17 residues.

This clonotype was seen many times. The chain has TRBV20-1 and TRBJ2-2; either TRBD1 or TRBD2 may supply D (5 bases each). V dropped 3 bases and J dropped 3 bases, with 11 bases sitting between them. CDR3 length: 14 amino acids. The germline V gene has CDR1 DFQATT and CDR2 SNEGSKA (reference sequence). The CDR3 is CSARDGTYTGELFF. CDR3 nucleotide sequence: TGCAGTGCTAGGGACGGGACCTACACCGGGGAGCTGTTTTTT.

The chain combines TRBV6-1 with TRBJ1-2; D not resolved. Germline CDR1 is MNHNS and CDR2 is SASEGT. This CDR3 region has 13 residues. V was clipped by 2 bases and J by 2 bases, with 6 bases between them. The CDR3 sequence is CASSETSNYGYTF. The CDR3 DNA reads TGTGCCAGCAGTGAAACGAGCAACTATGGCTACACCTTC.

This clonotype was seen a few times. DNA of the CDR3: TGTGCCAGCAGCCAAACGGGAGGCCCCTACAATGAGCAGTTCTTC. Translation: CASSQTGGPYNEQFF. The rearrangement joins TRBV4-2 to TRBJ2-1, with 7 bases aligning to TRBD2. V shed 2 bases, J shed 2 bases, and the junction held 3 bases outside the gene matches. This CDR3 has 15 residues. From germline, CDR1 is LGHNA and CDR2 YNFKEQ.

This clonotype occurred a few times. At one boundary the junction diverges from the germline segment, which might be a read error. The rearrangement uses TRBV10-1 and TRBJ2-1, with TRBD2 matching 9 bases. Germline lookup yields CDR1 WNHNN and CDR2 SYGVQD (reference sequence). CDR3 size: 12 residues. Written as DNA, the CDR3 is TGCGCCAGCAGTGCTGCGGGGGGGCCCTCACTCTTC. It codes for CASSAAGGPSLF.

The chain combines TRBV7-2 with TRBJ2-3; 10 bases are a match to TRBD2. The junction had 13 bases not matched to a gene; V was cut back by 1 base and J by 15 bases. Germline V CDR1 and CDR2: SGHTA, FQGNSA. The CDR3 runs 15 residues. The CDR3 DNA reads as TGTGCCAGCAGCTTAGGGGCTAGCGGGGGCCTCACTCCCTATTTT. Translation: CASSLGASGGLTPYF.

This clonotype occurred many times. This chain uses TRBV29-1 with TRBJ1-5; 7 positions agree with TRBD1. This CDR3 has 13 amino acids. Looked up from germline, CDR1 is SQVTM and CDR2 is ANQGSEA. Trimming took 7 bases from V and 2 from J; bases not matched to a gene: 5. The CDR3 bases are TGCAGCGCCACAGGGGCGTGCAATCAGCCCCAGCATTTT. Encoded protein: CSATGACNQPQHF.

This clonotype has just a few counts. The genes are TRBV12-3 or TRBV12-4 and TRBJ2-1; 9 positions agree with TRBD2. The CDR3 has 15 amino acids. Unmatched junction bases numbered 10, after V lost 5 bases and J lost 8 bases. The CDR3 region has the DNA TGTGCCAGCAGTAAGGTCGGGACTAGCAGCGATGAGCAGTTCTTC. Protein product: CASSKVGTSSDEQFF.

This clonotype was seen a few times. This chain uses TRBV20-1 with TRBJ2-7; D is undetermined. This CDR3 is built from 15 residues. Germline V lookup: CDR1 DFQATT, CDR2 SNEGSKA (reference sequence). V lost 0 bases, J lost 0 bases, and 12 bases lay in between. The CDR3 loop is CSAREWRPLSYEQYF. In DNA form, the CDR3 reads TGCAGTGCTAGAGAATGGCGGCCGCTCTCCTACGAGCAGTACTTC.